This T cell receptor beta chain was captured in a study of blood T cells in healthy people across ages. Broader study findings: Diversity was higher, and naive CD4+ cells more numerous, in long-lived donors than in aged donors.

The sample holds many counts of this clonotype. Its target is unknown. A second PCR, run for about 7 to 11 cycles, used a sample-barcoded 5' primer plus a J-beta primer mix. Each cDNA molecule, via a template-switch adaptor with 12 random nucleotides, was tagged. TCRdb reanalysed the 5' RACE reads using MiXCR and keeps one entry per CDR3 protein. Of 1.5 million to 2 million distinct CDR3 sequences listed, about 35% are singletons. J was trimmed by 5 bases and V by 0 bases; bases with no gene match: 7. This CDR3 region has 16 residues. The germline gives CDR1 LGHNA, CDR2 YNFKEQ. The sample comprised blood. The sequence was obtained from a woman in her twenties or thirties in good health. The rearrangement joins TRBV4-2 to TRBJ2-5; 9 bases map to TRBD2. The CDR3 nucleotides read TGTGCCAGCAGCCAAGATCCCAGCGGGGGGAAGGAGACCCAGTACTTC. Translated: CASSQDPSGGKETQYF.